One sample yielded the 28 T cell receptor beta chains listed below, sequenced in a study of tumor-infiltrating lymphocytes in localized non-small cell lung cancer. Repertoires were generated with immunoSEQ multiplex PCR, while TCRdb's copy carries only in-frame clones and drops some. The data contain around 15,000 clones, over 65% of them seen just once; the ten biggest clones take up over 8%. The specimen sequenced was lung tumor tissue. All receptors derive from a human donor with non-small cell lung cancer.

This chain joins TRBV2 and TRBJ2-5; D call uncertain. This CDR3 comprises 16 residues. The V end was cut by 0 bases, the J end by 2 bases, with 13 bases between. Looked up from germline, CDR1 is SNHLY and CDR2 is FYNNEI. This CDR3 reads CASSEALGLEQETQYF. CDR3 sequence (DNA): TGTGCCAGCAGTGAAGCGCTTGGGCTAGAGCAAGAGACCCAGTACTTC. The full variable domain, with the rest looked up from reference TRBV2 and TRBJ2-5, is EPEVTQTPSHQVTQMGQEVILRCVPISNHLYFYWYRQILGQKVEFLVSFYNNEISEKSEIFDDQFSVERPDGSNFTLKIRSTKLEDSAMYFCASSEALGLEQETQYFGPGTRLLVL.

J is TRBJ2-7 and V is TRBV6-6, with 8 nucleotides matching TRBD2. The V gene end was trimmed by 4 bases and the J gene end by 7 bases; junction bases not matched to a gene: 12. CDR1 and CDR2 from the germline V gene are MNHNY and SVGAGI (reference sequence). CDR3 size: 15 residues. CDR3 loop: CASSSPTLAVREQYF. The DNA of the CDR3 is TGTGCCAGCAGTTCCCCCACACTAGCGGTAAGGGAGCAGTACTTC.

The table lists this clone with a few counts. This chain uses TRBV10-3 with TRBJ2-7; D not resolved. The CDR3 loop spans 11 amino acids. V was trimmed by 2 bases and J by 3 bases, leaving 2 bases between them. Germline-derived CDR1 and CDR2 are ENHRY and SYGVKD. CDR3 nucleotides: TGTGCCATCAGTGAGAACTACGAGCAGTACTTC. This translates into CAISENYEQYF.

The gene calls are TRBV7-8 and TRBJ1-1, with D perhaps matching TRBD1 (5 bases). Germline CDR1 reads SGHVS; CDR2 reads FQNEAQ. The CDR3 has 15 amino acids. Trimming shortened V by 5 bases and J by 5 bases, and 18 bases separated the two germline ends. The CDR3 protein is CASSPDRRGGTEAFF. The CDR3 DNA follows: TGTGCCAGCAGCCCTGATCGTAGGGGAGGAACTGAAGCTTTCTTT.

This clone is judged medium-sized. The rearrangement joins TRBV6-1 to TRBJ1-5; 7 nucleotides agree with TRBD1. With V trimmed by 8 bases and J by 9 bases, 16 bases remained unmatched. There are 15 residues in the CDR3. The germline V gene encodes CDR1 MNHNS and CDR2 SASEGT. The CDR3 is CASVAFDRAFLPQHF. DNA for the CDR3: TGTGCCAGCGTGGCCTTTGACAGGGCTTTTCTGCCCCAGCATTTT.

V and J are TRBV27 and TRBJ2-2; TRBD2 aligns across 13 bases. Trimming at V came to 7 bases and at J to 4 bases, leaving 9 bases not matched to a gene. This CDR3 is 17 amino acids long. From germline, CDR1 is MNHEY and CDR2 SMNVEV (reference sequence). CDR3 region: CASTPWTSGSGTGELFF. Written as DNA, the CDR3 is TGTGCCAGCACTCCCTGGACTAGCGGGAGCGGCACCGGGGAGCTGTTTTTT.

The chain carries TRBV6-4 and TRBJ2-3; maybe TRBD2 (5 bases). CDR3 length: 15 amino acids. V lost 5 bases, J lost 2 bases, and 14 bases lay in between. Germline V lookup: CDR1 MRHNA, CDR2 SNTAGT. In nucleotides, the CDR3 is TGTGCCAGCAGTCCGTTTGCGGGTTCCACAGATACGCAGTATTTT. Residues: CASSPFAGSTDTQYF.

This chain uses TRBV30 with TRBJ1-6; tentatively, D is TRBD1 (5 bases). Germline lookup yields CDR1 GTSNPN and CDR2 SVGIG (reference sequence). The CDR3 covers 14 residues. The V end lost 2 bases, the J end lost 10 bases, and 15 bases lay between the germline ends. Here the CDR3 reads CAWSSVGATSPLHF. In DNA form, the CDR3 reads TGTGCCTGGAGTTCGGTAGGGGCTACGTCACCCCTCCACTTT.

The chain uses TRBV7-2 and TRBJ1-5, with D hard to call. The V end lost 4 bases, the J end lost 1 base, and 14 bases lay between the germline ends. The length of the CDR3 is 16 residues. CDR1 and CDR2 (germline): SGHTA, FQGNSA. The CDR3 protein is CASSSPSGLSNQPQHF. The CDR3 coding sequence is TGTGCCAGCAGCTCCCCGTCTGGATTAAGCAATCAGCCCCAGCATTTT. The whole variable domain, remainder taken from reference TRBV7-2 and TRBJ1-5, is GAGVSQSPSNKVTEKGKDVELRCDPISGHTALYWYRQSLGQGLEFLIYFQGNSAPDKSGLPSDRFSAERTGGSVSTLTIQRTQQEDSAVYLCASSSPSGLSNQPQHFGDGTRLSIL.

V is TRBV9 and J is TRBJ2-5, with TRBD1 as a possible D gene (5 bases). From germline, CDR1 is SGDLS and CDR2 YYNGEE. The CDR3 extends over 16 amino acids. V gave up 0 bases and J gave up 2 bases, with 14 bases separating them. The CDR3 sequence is CASSVGGQPLQETQYF. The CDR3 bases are TGTGCCAGCAGCGTAGGGGGCCAGCCCTTGCAAGAGACCCAGTACTTC. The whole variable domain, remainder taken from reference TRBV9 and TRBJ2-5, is DSGVTQTPKHLITATGQRVTLRCSPRSGDLSVYWYQQSLDQGLQFLIQYYNGEERAKGNILERFSAQQFPDLHSELNLSSLELGDSALYFCASSVGGQPLQETQYFGPGTRLLVL.

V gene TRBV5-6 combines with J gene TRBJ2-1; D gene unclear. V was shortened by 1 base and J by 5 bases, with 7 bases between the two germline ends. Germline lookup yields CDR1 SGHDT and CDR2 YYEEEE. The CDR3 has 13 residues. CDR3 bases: TGTGCCAGCAGCTTGCGGTTGAACAATGAGCAGTTCTTC. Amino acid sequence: CASSLRLNNEQFF.

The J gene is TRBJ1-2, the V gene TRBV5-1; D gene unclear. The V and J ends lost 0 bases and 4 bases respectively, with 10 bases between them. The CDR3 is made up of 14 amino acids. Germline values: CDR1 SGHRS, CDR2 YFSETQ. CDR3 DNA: TGCGCCAGCAGCTTGGAAGCGGGAGTCTATGGCTACACCTTC. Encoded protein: CASSLEAGVYGYTF.

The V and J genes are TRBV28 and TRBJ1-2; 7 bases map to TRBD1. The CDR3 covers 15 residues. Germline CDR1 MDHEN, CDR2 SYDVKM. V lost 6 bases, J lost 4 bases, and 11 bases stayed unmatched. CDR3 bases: TGTGCCAGCAGCCGGGTGACAGGGAGGGCCTATGGCTACACCTTC. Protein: CASSRVTGRAYGYTF.

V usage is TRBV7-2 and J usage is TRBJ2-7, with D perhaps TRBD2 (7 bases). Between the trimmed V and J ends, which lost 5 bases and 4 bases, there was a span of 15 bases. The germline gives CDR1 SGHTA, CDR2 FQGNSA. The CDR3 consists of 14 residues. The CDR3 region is CASSPGGGGYEQYF. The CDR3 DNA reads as TGTGCCAGCAGCCCTGGGGGCGGGGGTTACGAGCAGTACTTC. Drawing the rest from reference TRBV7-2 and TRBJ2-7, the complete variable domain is GAGVSQSPSNKVTEKGKDVELRCDPISGHTALYWYRQSLGQGLEFLIYFQGNSAPDKSGLPSDRFSAERTGGSVSTLTIQRTQQEDSAVYLCASSPGGGGYEQYFGPGTRLTVT.

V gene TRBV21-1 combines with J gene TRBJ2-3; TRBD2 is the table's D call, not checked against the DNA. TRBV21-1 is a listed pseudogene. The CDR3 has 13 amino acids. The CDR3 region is CASSKGRADTQYF. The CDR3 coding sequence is TGTGCCAGCAGCAAGGGGAGAGCGGATACGCAGTATTTT.

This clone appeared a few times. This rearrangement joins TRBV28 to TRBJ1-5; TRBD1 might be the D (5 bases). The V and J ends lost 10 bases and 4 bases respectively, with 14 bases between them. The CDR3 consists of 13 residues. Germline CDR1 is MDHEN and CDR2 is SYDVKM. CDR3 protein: CATFRDGNQPQHF. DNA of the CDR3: TGTGCCACCTTCAGGGATGGGAATCAGCCCCAGCATTTT.

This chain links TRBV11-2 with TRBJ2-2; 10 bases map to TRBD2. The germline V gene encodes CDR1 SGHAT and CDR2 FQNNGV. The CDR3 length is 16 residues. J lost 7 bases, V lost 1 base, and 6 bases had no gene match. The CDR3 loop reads CASSLGLAGVVGELFF. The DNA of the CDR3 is TGTGCCAGCAGCTTAGGGCTAGCGGGAGTTGTCGGGGAGCTGTTTTTT.

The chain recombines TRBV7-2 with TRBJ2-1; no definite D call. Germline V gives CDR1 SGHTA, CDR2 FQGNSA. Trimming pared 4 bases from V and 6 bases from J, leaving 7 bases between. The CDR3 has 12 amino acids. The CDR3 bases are TGTGCCAGCAGCTATACGACCAATGAGCAGTTCTTC. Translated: CASSYTTNEQFF.

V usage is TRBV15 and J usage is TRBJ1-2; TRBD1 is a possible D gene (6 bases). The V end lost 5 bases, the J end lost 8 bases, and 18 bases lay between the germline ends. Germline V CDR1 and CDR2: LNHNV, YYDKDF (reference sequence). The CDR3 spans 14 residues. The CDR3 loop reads CATSRRTTGDGYTF. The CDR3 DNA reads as TGTGCCACCAGCCGAAGGACGACAGGCGACGGCTACACCTTC.

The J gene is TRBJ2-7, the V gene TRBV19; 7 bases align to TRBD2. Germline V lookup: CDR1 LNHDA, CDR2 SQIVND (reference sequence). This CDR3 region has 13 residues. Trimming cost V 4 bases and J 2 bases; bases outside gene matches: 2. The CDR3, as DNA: TGTGCCAGTAGTAGGGGGGGTACCTACGAGCAGTACTTC. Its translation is CASSRGGTYEQYF.

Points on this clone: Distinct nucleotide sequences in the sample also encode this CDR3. CDR3 sequence (DNA): TGTGCCAGCAGTTACTCCAGGGGTGGAGATACGCAGTATTTT. Translation: CASSYSRGGDTQYF. The V gene is TRBV6-5, the J gene TRBJ2-3; tentative D call: TRBD1 (6 bases). The V end was cut by 0 bases, the J end by 5 bases, with 9 bases between. The CDR3 runs to 14 residues. Germline V gene lookup returns CDR1 MNHEY and CDR2 SVGAGI.

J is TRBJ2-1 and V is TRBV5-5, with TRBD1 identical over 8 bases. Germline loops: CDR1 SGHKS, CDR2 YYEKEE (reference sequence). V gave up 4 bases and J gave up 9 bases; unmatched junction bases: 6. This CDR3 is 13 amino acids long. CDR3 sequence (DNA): TGTGCCAGCAGCGGACAGGGTGAGGGTGAGCAGTTCTTC. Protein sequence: CASSGQGEGEQFF.

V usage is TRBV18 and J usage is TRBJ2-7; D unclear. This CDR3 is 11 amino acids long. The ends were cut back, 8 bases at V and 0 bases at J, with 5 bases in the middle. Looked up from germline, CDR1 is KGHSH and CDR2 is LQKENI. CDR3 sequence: CASGDSYEQYF. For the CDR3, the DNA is TGTGCCAGCGGGGACTCCTACGAGCAGTACTTC.

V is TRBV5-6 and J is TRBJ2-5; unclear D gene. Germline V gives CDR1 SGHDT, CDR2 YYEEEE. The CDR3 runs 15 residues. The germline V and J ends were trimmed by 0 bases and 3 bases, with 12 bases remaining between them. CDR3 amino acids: CASSLGALVKETQYF. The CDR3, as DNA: TGTGCCAGCAGCTTGGGCGCTCTAGTTAAAGAGACCCAGTACTTC.

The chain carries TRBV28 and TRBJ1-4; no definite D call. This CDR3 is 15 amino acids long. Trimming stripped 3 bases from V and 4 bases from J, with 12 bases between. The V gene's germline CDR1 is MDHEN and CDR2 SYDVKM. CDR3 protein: CASSFFGSRNEKLFF. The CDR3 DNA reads TGTGCCAGCAGTTTCTTCGGCAGCCGTAATGAAAAACTGTTTTTT.

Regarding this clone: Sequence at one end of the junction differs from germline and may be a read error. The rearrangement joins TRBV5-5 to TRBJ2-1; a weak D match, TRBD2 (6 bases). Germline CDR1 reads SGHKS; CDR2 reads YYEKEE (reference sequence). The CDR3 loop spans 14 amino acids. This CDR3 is CASSLAGSYNDQFF. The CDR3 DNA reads TGTGCCAGCAGCTTAGCGGGCTCCTACAATGATCAGTTCTTC.

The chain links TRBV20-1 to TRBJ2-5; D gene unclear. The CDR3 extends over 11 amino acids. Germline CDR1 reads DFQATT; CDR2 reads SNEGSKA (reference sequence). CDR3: CSEYGGETQYF. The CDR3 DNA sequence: TGCAGCGAATACGGTGGGGAGACCCAGTACTTC.

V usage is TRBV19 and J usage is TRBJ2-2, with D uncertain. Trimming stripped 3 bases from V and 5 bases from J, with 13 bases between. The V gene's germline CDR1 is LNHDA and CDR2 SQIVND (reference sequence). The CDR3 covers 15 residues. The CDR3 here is CASSIRTVSTGELFF. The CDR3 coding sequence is TGTGCCAGTAGTATCCGGACGGTTAGTACCGGGGAGCTGTTTTTT.